What follows are 32 T cell receptor beta chains derived from one specimen sequenced in a study of shared clonotypes between healthy human individuals. Measured with immunoSEQ multiplex PCR; TCRdb has only the in-frame clones, and not every one. This sample has about 450,000 clones; roughly 85% occur once, and the top ten carry about 12%. Sequencing was performed on PBMCs. The origin of the receptors is a woman aged 40 to 49 in good health. Some clones in this sample may be carry-over from other donors' samples.

This clone has more than one count but fewer than ten. The chain recombines TRBV7-3 with TRBJ2-1, with 10 bases fitting TRBD2. Germline V CDR1 and CDR2: SGHTA, FQGTGA. This CDR3 has 16 residues. V was clipped by 7 bases and J by 0 bases; unmatched bases: 6. DNA for the CDR3: TGTGCCAGCACTAGCGGGAGCCTTAGCTCCTACAATGAGCAGTTCTTC. This encodes CASTSGSLSSYNEQFF.

This clone was detected ten times or more. This chain joins TRBV10-3 and TRBJ1-2; no clear D. With 6 bases removed from V and 1 base from J, the gap between germline ends came to 12 bases. Germline CDR1 and CDR2: ENHRY and SYGVKD. The CDR3 is made up of 14 amino acids. CDR3 sequence: CAISPGHHNYGYTF. The CDR3, as DNA: TGTGCCATCAGCCCTGGGCACCATAACTATGGCTACACCTTC.

The chain is built from TRBV7-3 and TRBJ2-1; D is possibly TRBD2 (5 bases). This CDR3 has 15 amino acids. V gave up 2 bases and J gave up 1 base, with 9 bases separating them. Per germline, CDR1 SGHTA and CDR2 FQGTGA. CDR3 DNA: TGTGCCAGCAGCTTAGGCGCGGGTTCCTACAATGAGCAGTTCTTC. The encoded protein is CASSLGAGSYNEQFF.

The chain joins TRBV11-3 to TRBJ2-5; 11 bases align to TRBD2. The CDR3 totals 15 residues. V lost 4 bases and J lost 5; bases outside the gene matches: 6. Germline V lookup: CDR1 SGHNT, CDR2 YENEEA. The CDR3 protein is CASSSGLAVLETQYF. DNA of the CDR3: TGTGCCAGCAGCTCGGGACTAGCGGTCCTGGAGACCCAGTACTTC.

V gene TRBV28 combines with J gene TRBJ1-2; D is unclear. Germline V gene data show CDR1 as MDHEN and CDR2 as SYDVKM. V was trimmed by 1 base and J by 8 bases, leaving 11 bases between them. The CDR3 runs to 13 residues. The CDR3 DNA reads TGTGCCAGCAGTTTATCGAATTCAGGCGGCTACACCTTC. It yields the protein CASSLSNSGGYTF.

The chain recombines TRBV18 with TRBJ1-2; TRBD1 matches 7 bases. From germline, CDR1 is KGHSH and CDR2 LQKENI. V shed 2 bases and J 6 bases; nucleotides not matched to a gene: 15. This CDR3 is 17 amino acids long. CDR3 amino acids: CASSPSIERQGRDGYTF. The CDR3 nucleotides are TGTGCCAGCTCACCATCGATTGAGAGACAGGGTCGGGATGGCTACACCTTC.

The chain joins TRBV7-9 to TRBJ1-1, with TRBD1 identical over 9 bases. With 5 bases clipped from V and 2 bases from J, the junction kept 6 bases outside the gene matches. The CDR3 has 15 residues. Germline assignment: CDR1 SEHNR and CDR2 FQNEAQ (reference sequence). CDR3 in amino acids: CASSTRQGGNTEAFF. The CDR3 DNA follows: TGTGCCAGCAGCACGAGACAGGGGGGAAACACTGAAGCTTTCTTT.

CDR3 nucleotide sequence: TGTGCCGGGGCTAGCGGAAGTAACAATGAGCAGTTCTTC. Amino acids: CAGASGSNNEQFF. The rearrangement joins TRBV7-9 to TRBJ2-1, with 7 bases identical to TRBD2. The J segment lost 5 bases and the V segment lost 11 bases, leaving 9 bases of the junction unmatched. The CDR3 spans 13 residues. Germline V gene lookup returns CDR1 SEHNR and CDR2 FQNEAQ (reference sequence).

As for this clone: At one of its ends the junction is not consistent with the germline gene, which may arise from a read error. The chain links TRBV5-1 to TRBJ2-7; D could derive from TRBD1 or TRBD2 (6 bases each). This CDR3 has 15 amino acids. Germline loops: CDR1 SGHRS, CDR2 YFSETQ. The DNA for the CDR3 is TGCGTCAGCAGCTTGGGGGCCGGAGGGCCGGGTGAGCAGTACTTC. Amino acid sequence: CVSSLGAGGPGEQYF.

The gene calls are TRBV28 and TRBJ1-4; 8 bases are a match to TRBD1. From germline, CDR1 is MDHEN and CDR2 SYDVKM. The CDR3 loop spans 16 amino acids. Trimming took 3 bases from V and 0 from J; bases not matched to a gene: 3. CDR3 nucleotide sequence: TGTGCCAGCAGTTTGGACAGGGCTGCAACTAATGAAAAACTGTTTTTT. It translates to CASSLDRAATNEKLFF.

V is TRBV6-6 and J is TRBJ2-1; D is possibly TRBD2 (6 bases). The ends were cut back, 0 bases at V and 5 bases at J, with 11 bases in the middle. The CDR3 loop spans 15 amino acids. Germline CDR1 MNHNY, CDR2 SVGAGI (reference sequence). CDR3 nucleotides: TGTGCCAGCAGTTACTCCGGGACTGGAAACAATGAGCAGTTCTTC. It specifies CASSYSGTGNNEQFF.

The chain employs TRBV11-3 and TRBJ2-1; the match to TRBD2 covers 8 bases. The germline V gene has CDR1 SGHNT and CDR2 YENEEA. The CDR3 is 16 residues long. V lost 0 bases and J lost 4; bases outside the gene matches: 5. The CDR3 sequence is CASSLEAGVGYNEQFF. Written as DNA, the CDR3 is TGTGCCAGCAGCTTAGAAGCGGGAGTGGGTTACAATGAGCAGTTCTTC.

The V call is TRBV5-8, the J call TRBJ2-5, with 7 bases matching TRBD1. The CDR3 loop spans 14 amino acids. Germline V gives CDR1 SGHTS, CDR2 YDEGEE. Losses at the gene ends were 4 bases for V and 4 bases for J; bases not matched to a gene: 7. CDR3 nucleotides: TGTGCCAGCAGCGCTGACAGGGTGCGAGAGACCCAGTACTTC. Encoded protein: CASSADRVRETQYF.

The J gene is TRBJ1-1, the V gene TRBV6-5, with 7 bases matching TRBD1. CDR1 is MNHEY, CDR2 SVGAGI, per germline. The trim removed 6 bases at V and 1 base at J, leaving 8 bases unmatched. CDR3 size: 15 residues. In nucleotides, the CDR3 is TGTGCCAGCAGCCCCCGACAGGGATGGAACACTGAAGCTTTCTTT. Amino acids: CASSPRQGWNTEAFF.

The chain recombines TRBV7-2 with TRBJ2-7; 9 bases match TRBD2. The CDR3 is made up of 16 amino acids. CDR1 and CDR2 from the germline V gene are SGHTA and FQGNSA. Unmatched junction bases numbered 10, after V lost 5 bases and J lost 2 bases. The CDR3 sequence is CASSPGSSGSPYEQYF. The DNA of the CDR3 is TGTGCCAGCAGCCCCGGGAGTAGCGGGAGCCCCTACGAGCAGTACTTC.

The chain has TRBV27 and TRBJ2-3; no clear D. The V and J ends lost 3 bases and 0 bases respectively, with 7 bases between them. The CDR3 sequence is 14 residues long. Per germline, CDR1 MNHEY and CDR2 SMNVEV (reference sequence). CDR3 residues: CASSFWVSTDTQYF. CDR3 bases: TGTGCCAGCAGTTTTTGGGTTAGCACAGATACGCAGTATTTT.

This rearrangement joins TRBV9 to TRBJ2-5; unclear D gene. CDR1 is SGDLS, CDR2 YYNGEE, per germline. The V and J ends lost 0 bases and 4 bases respectively, with 7 bases between them. The CDR3 spans 13 residues. As DNA, the CDR3 is TGTGCCAGCAGCGTAGGATCTTCAGAGACCCAGTACTTC. Protein sequence: CASSVGSSETQYF. The variable domain in full, completed from reference TRBV9 and TRBJ2-5, reads DSGVTQTPKHLITATGQRVTLRCSPRSGDLSVYWYQQSLDQGLQFLIQYYNGEERAKGNILERFSAQQFPDLHSELNLSSLELGDSALYFCASSVGSSETQYFGPGTRLLVL.

CDR3 protein: CASSSSSGSSDEQFF. As DNA, the CDR3 is TGTGCCAGCAGTTCCTCTAGCGGGAGTTCGGATGAGCAGTTCTTC. The rearrangement joins TRBV6-5 to TRBJ2-1, with 10 positions matching TRBD2. The CDR3 runs 15 residues. Germline V CDR1 and CDR2: MNHEY, SVGAGI. The trim removed 4 bases at V and 8 bases at J, leaving 8 bases unmatched.

The V gene is TRBV10-3, the J gene TRBJ2-1, with 14 positions matching TRBD2. With V trimmed by 10 bases and J by 9 bases, 8 bases remained unmatched. Looked up from germline, CDR1 is ENHRY and CDR2 is SYGVKD. The CDR3 is 14 amino acids. For the CDR3, the DNA is TGTGCCACCAAGCGACTAGCGGGAGGGACTGAGCAGTTCTTC. This translates into CATKRLAGGTEQFF.

This chain uses TRBV28 with TRBJ1-5; D gene unclear. Trimming removed 3 bases at V and 5 bases at J, with 17 bases between. Germline V gene data show CDR1 as MDHEN and CDR2 as SYDVKM. The CDR3 spans 16 residues. CDR3 protein: CASSFWHVTADQPQHF. CDR3 bases: TGTGCCAGCAGTTTTTGGCATGTGACGGCTGATCAGCCCCAGCATTTT.

J is TRBJ2-1 and V is TRBV29-1; D may be TRBD2 (6 bases). Germline V gene sequence: CDR1 SQVTM, CDR2 ANQGSEA. This CDR3 has 13 residues. Between the trimmed V and J ends, which lost 6 bases and 2 bases, there was a span of 11 bases. CDR3 region: CSVAGFTYNEQFF. CDR3 nucleotides: TGCAGCGTGGCGGGGTTTACCTACAATGAGCAGTTCTTC.

This clone was seen a handful of times. This CDR3 is CASSLVRDRGSGYTF. CDR3 DNA: TGTGCCAGCAGCTTGGTCCGGGACAGGGGCAGTGGCTACACCTTC. The chain employs TRBV5-5 and TRBJ1-2, with 10 bases fitting TRBD1. Germline CDR1 reads SGHKS; CDR2 reads YYEKEE (reference sequence). The CDR3 runs to 15 residues. V was pared by 0 bases and J by 7 bases, with 6 bases of the junction left unmatched. The whole variable domain, filled in from reference TRBV5-5 and TRBJ1-2, reads DAGVTQSPTHLIKTRGQQVTLRCSPISGHKSVSWYQQVLGQGPQFIFQYYEKEERGRGNFPDRFSARQFPNYSSELNVNALLLGDSALYLCASSLVRDRGSGYTFGSGTRLTVV.

V and J are TRBV2 and TRBJ2-7; 10 bases are a match to TRBD1. This CDR3 contains 14 residues. The ends lost 3 bases at V and 7 bases at J; junction bases unmatched: 6. Germline lookup yields CDR1 SNHLY and CDR2 FYNNEI. DNA for the CDR3: TGTGCCAGCAGTGACCGACAGGGGGCTGGTGAGCAGTACTTC. It yields the protein CASSDRQGAGEQYF.

The V and J genes are TRBV15 and TRBJ2-7; 13 bases are a match to TRBD2. V dropped 1 base and J dropped 2; count of bases not matched to a gene: 2. The CDR3 contains 16 residues. Germline assignment: CDR1 LNHNV and CDR2 YYDKDF (reference sequence). This CDR3 is CATSRGGLAGTYEQYF. The CDR3 nucleotides are TGTGCCACCAGCAGAGGGGGACTAGCGGGAACCTACGAGCAGTACTTC.

This clone occurred a few times. The chain uses TRBV10-3 and TRBJ1-1; D is undetermined. Between the trimmed V and J ends, which lost 2 bases and 0 bases, there was a span of 4 bases. This CDR3 is built from 13 residues. Germline V gene data show CDR1 as ENHRY and CDR2 as SYGVKD. This CDR3 is CAISEQVNTEAFF. CDR3 in DNA: TGTGCCATCAGTGAGCAAGTGAACACTGAAGCTTTCTTT.

The chain joins TRBV7-3 to TRBJ1-1; a weak D match, TRBD1 (5 bases). This CDR3 region has 16 residues. CDR1 is SGHTA and CDR2 is FQGTGA in the germline V gene. V lost 1 base to trimming and J lost 3 bases, with 15 bases between them. CDR3 in DNA: TGTGCCAGCAGCTTAAAACACAGCCGAGGGGACACTGAAGCTTTCTTT. Protein sequence: CASSLKHSRGDTEAFF.

The chain carries TRBV9 and TRBJ1-2, with D possibly TRBD1 on 6 matching bases. The V gene lost 0 bases and the J gene lost 6 bases, with 12 bases spanning the gap. CDR3 length: 14 amino acids. Per germline, CDR1 SGDLS and CDR2 YYNGEE. CDR3 residues: CASSVGGGTNGYTF. The CDR3 bases are TGTGCCAGCAGCGTAGGGGGAGGGACAAATGGCTACACCTTC.

The rearrangement uses TRBV9 and TRBJ2-5; D is perhaps TRBD2 (5 bases). Trimming took off 0 bases at V and 5 bases at J, with 8 bases between the two ends. CDR1 is SGDLS, CDR2 YYNGEE, per germline. The CDR3 has 13 residues. CDR3 DNA: TGTGCCAGCAGCGTAGGAATAGCGGAGACCCAGTACTTC. This sequence encodes CASSVGIAETQYF.

The chain is built from TRBV29-1 and TRBJ2-2; D gene uncertain. Germline V CDR1 and CDR2: SQVTM, ANQGSEA. V was shortened by 6 bases and J by 2 bases, with 13 bases between the two germline ends. The CDR3 is made up of 14 amino acids. CDR3 nucleotides: TGCAGCGTGGCTAGAGTAACCAACACCGGGGAGCTGTTTTTT. Protein: CSVARVTNTGELFF.

This chain joins TRBV2 and TRBJ1-5, with 7 bases identical to TRBD1. Per germline, CDR1 SNHLY and CDR2 FYNNEI. Losses at the gene ends were 7 bases for V and 5 bases for J; bases not matched to a gene: 11. CDR3 length: 15 amino acids. CDR3 in amino acids: CASKQGSLPDQPQHF. The CDR3 DNA is TGTGCCAGCAAACAGGGGAGTCTCCCCGATCAGCCCCAGCATTTT.

This chain connects TRBV19 to TRBJ2-7; 7 bases agree with TRBD1. The CDR3 runs 15 residues. V lost 7 bases, J lost 6 bases, and 15 bases stayed unmatched. The germline V gene encodes CDR1 LNHDA and CDR2 SQIVND (reference sequence). CDR3 coding DNA: TGTGCCAGTAATTCAGGTGAGGGGGCTAGAGCCGAGCAGTACTTC. Amino acid sequence: CASNSGEGARAEQYF.

V is TRBV7-3 and J is TRBJ2-5, with TRBD1 identical over 7 bases. V gave up 3 bases and J gave up 5 bases; unmatched junction bases: 6. This CDR3 comprises 14 residues. CDR1 and CDR2 (germline): SGHTA, FQGTGA. The CDR3, as DNA: TGTGCCAGCAGCTTCCAGGGGGTTGGGGAGACCCAGTACTTC. Protein: CASSFQGVGETQYF.